Included here is one T cell receptor beta chain sequence, with context. Antigen unknown. The sample belongs to a study of cytomegalovirus exposure and HLA in healthy donors. Findings and caveats of the study: Researchers catalogued approximately 160 TCR beta chains as cytomegalovirus-associated. Cytomegalovirus status was reportedly diagnosed by the classifier with high specificity and sensitivity. Under in vitro conditions, three CMV-associated chains were confirmed as specific for CMV antigens.

The validation cohort, a group of some 120 subjects, included the donors and was separate from the roughly 670-subject first cohort. Germline-derived CDR1 and CDR2 are SGHTA and FQGNSA. There are 14 residues in the CDR3. The V end was cut by 3 bases, the J end by 2 bases, with 11 bases between. Generated by immunoSEQ multiplex PCR, the TCRdb table keeps only in-frame clones and is missing some. The sample comprises 160,000 or so clones, 88% of which are singletons, and 2.5% to 3.5% rests with the top ten. The sample consisted of PBMCs. The gene calls are TRBV7-2 and TRBJ2-7; D is possibly TRBD2 (5 bases). The origin of this receptor is a young man in good health and CMV-seronegative. DNA for the CDR3: TGTGCCAGCAGCTTTTTTACGGGAACCTACGAGCAGTACTTC. Translated, it gives CASSFFTGTYEQYF.